The 26 T cell receptor beta chains in this list originate from one sample, sequenced in a study of sequential checkpoint blockade in melanoma. Sequencing was performed with immunoSEQ multiplex PCR; in TCRdb, only in-frame clones are kept and a portion is missing. The sample lists around 18,000 clones, roughly 59% seen once, with around 17% in the top ten. As for treatment: randomized to nivolumab then ipilimumab (arm A) or the reverse (arm B). The sample was CD8+ T cells sorted from blood (inferred from file names), taken from a patient given nivolumab and ipilimumab in sequence. Receptors originate from a human donor with melanoma.

V and J are TRBV18 and TRBJ2-5; maybe TRBD2 (6 bases). CDR3 length: 14 amino acids. Germline CDR1 KGHSH, CDR2 LQKENI. Trimming removed 6 bases from V and 1 base from J, with 12 bases in between. CDR3 sequence: CASSPVSGQETQYF. The CDR3 DNA reads TGTGCCAGCTCCCCCGTTAGCGGCCAAGAGACCCAGTACTTC.

V usage is TRBV6-5 and J usage is TRBJ2-3; 9 bases are shared with TRBD2. V trimming: 2 bases; J trimming: 6 bases; junction bases outside the gene matches: 3. The length of the CDR3 is 14 residues. Germline CDR1 reads MNHEY; CDR2 reads SVGAGI. The CDR3 nucleotides are TGTGCCAGCAGTTACGCGGGGGGGGAGGATACGCAGTATTTT. Its translation: CASSYAGGEDTQYF.

The V call is TRBV6-5, the J call TRBJ1-3, with 7 nucleotides matching TRBD1. This CDR3 is 15 amino acids long. V was clipped by 5 bases and J by 1 base; unmatched bases: 5. Germline V gene sequence: CDR1 MNHEY, CDR2 SVGAGI. CDR3 sequence: CASSVNRGSGNTIYF. The CDR3 region has the DNA TGTGCCAGCAGTGTAAACAGGGGTTCTGGAAACACCATATATTTT.

V is TRBV11-1 and J is TRBJ2-7, with no clear D. Trimming removed 5 bases from V and 6 bases from J, with 26 bases in between. The CDR3 totals 17 residues. Germline lookup yields CDR1 SGHAT and CDR2 FQDESV (reference sequence). The CDR3 loop is CASSQRGNIPSRGEQYF. The CDR3 DNA reads TGTGCCAGCAGCCAGAGAGGAAACATCCCAAGTCGAGGCGAGCAGTACTTC. The full variable domain, with the rest looked up from reference TRBV11-1 and TRBJ2-7, is EAEVAQSPRYKITEKSQAVAFWCDPISGHATLYWYRQILGQGPELLVQFQDESVVDDSQLPKDRFSAERLKGVDSTLKIQPAELGDSAMYLCASSQRGNIPSRGEQYFGPGTRLTVT.

The rearrangement joins TRBV29-1 to TRBJ1-2; a possible D gene is TRBD1 (6 bases). Germline values: CDR1 SQVTM, CDR2 ANQGSEA. The V end was cut by 3 bases, the J end by 0 bases, with 17 bases between. This CDR3 has 16 amino acids. CDR3 amino acids: CSVDFRGQLSNYGYTF. The DNA of the CDR3 is TGCAGCGTTGACTTCAGGGGACAATTATCTAACTATGGCTACACCTTC.

This chain uses TRBV7-9 with TRBJ2-1; TRBD2 aligns across 12 bases. V lost 4 bases, J lost 7 bases, and 5 bases stayed unmatched. This CDR3 contains 15 residues. Per the germline V gene, CDR1 is SEHNR and CDR2 is FQNEAQ (reference sequence). The CDR3 bases are TGTGCCAGCAGCTCGACTAGCGGGAGTGGGAATGAGCAGTTCTTC. It codes for CASSSTSGSGNEQFF.

This chain joins TRBV7-2 and TRBJ2-3, with 9 positions matching TRBD1. Per the germline V gene, CDR1 is SGHTA and CDR2 is FQGNSA. With V trimmed by 1 base and J by 6 bases, 5 bases remained unmatched. The CDR3 sequence is 15 residues long. The CDR3 is CASSLGRDRVDTQYF. CDR3 nucleotides: TGTGCCAGCAGCTTAGGCAGGGACAGGGTTGATACGCAGTATTTT.

The chain joins TRBV2 to TRBJ1-5; D possibly corresponds to TRBD1 (6 bases). The ends were cut back, 2 bases at V and 0 bases at J, with 8 bases in the middle. This CDR3 region has 15 residues. Germline values: CDR1 SNHLY, CDR2 FYNNEI. The CDR3 is CASSERGYSNQPQHF. Here the CDR3 DNA reads TGTGCCAGCAGTGAAAGGGGGTATAGCAATCAGCCCCAGCATTTT.

There are a few counts of this clone. This chain joins TRBV27 and TRBJ1-4, with 8 nucleotides matching TRBD1. The trim removed 5 bases at V and 0 bases at J, leaving 11 bases unmatched. The CDR3 is made up of 18 amino acids. Germline assignment: CDR1 MNHEY and CDR2 SMNVEV (reference sequence). The CDR3 DNA follows: TGTGCCAGCAGTCTTACAGGGGGACTCTTTGCAACTAATGAAAAACTGTTTTTT. It specifies CASSLTGGLFATNEKLFF.

V is TRBV29-1 and J is TRBJ2-3, with D unresolved. This CDR3 is built from 12 residues. V was clipped by 7 bases and J by 5 bases, with 13 bases between them. The germline gives CDR1 SQVTM, CDR2 ANQGSEA. CDR3 sequence reads: CSAQATVDTQYF. Written as DNA, the CDR3 is TGCAGCGCTCAAGCTACTGTAGATACGCAGTATTTT.

This clone was observed a handful of times. This chain uses TRBV11-2 with TRBJ2-7; D is undetermined. The CDR3 runs to 13 residues. Trimming left V 3 bases short and J 5 bases short, with 11 bases between. Germline V gene lookup returns CDR1 SGHAT and CDR2 FQNNGV. CDR3 sequence reads: CASSLFLVDEQYF. The DNA of the CDR3 is TGTGCCAGCAGCTTGTTTTTAGTGGACGAGCAGTACTTC.

The V and J genes are TRBV29-1 and TRBJ1-2; TRBD1 aligns across 7 bases. CDR1 is SQVTM and CDR2 is ANQGSEA in the germline V gene. The CDR3 contains 13 residues. V was pared by 6 bases and J by 2 bases, with 6 bases of the junction left unmatched. DNA for the CDR3: TGCAGCGTCCCCTTACAGGGGAACTATGGCTACACCTTC. This sequence encodes CSVPLQGNYGYTF.

The J gene is TRBJ1-6, the V gene TRBV5-6; 8 positions agree with TRBD1. Germline V gene data show CDR1 as SGHDT and CDR2 as YYEEEE. The CDR3 is 14 residues long. With V trimmed by 0 bases and J by 10 bases, 3 bases remained unmatched. The CDR3 sequence: CASSLGTGRSPLHF. For the CDR3, the DNA is TGTGCCAGCAGCTTGGGGACAGGGCGATCACCCCTCCACTTT.

The chain links TRBV11-3 to TRBJ2-3; tentatively, D is TRBD2 (6 bases). V was pared by 0 bases and J by 6 bases, with 10 bases between. Looked up from germline, CDR1 is SGHNT and CDR2 is YENEEA. The CDR3 contains 14 residues. The CDR3 here is CASSLEPRGDTQYF. CDR3 in DNA: TGTGCCAGCAGCTTAGAACCCCGGGGGGATACGCAGTATTTT.

The chain carries TRBV5-1 and TRBJ1-2; no definite D call. From germline, CDR1 is SGHRS and CDR2 YFSETQ. This CDR3 has 14 amino acids. V lost 0 bases and J 1 base, leaving 7 bases between the germline ends. CDR3: CASSLERRNYGYTF. CDR3 DNA sequence: TGCGCCAGCAGCTTGGAGCGGCGTAACTATGGCTACACCTTC.

This chain connects TRBV10-3 to TRBJ1-4; TRBD1 aligns across 8 bases. The CDR3 is 16 residues long. Germline trimming cut 0 bases from V and 7 bases from J; bases unmatched to any gene: 7. Germline loops: CDR1 ENHRY, CDR2 SYGVKD. The CDR3 region is CAISESETGQGEKLFF. The CDR3 region has the DNA TGTGCCATCAGTGAGTCGGAAACAGGACAGGGTGAAAAACTGTTTTTT.

The CDR3 loop reads CASSPGTPPQHF. As DNA, the CDR3 is TGTGCCAGCAGCCCCGGGACACCGCCCCAGCATTTT. The J gene is TRBJ1-5, the V gene TRBV7-2; tentatively, D is TRBD1 (6 bases). CDR3 length: 12 amino acids. Trimming stripped 5 bases from V and 9 bases from J, with 11 bases between. From germline, CDR1 is SGHTA and CDR2 FQGNSA.

The chain employs TRBV6-1 and TRBJ1-5; 7 bases agree with TRBD1. V dropped 3 bases and J dropped 4; count of bases not matched to a gene: 9. The CDR3 is 16 amino acids. Per the germline V gene, CDR1 is MNHNS and CDR2 is SASEGT. The CDR3 DNA is TGTGCCAGCAGTGACAGGGGGACGGCGAGTAATCAGCCCCAGCATTTT. Protein sequence: CASSDRGTASNQPQHF.

The chain carries TRBV2 and TRBJ2-1; 13 bases map to TRBD2. Germline-derived CDR1 and CDR2 are SNHLY and FYNNEI. Trimming at V came to 3 bases and at J to 4 bases, leaving 3 bases not matched to a gene. The length of the CDR3 is 16 residues. The CDR3 nucleotides read TGTGCCAGCAGTGACTCGGGACTAGCGGGGTACAATGAGCAGTTCTTC. Its translation is CASSDSGLAGYNEQFF.

The rearrangement joins TRBV27 to TRBJ2-4; TRBD2 matches 16 bases. The germline V gene has CDR1 MNHEY and CDR2 SMNVEV (reference sequence). Losses at the gene ends were 9 bases for V and 4 bases for J; bases not matched to a gene: 3. The CDR3 is made up of 15 amino acids. The CDR3 sequence: CASGTSGGAKNIQYF. CDR3 coding DNA: TGTGCCAGTGGGACTAGCGGGGGGGCGAAAAACATTCAGTACTTC.

This clone has a handful of counts. The chain is built from TRBV6-4 and TRBJ2-2, with D perhaps matching TRBD2 (6 bases). The CDR3 sequence is 13 residues long. Trimming took off 2 bases at V and 7 bases at J, with 8 bases between the two ends. The germline V gene has CDR1 MRHNA and CDR2 SNTAGT. The CDR3 DNA sequence: TGTGCCAGCAGTGACGCGGAGGGCGGGGAGCTGTTTTTT. It specifies CASSDAEGGELFF.

V and J are TRBV15 and TRBJ1-1; possible D gene TRBD1, 5 bases. Per germline, CDR1 LNHNV and CDR2 YYDKDF (reference sequence). This CDR3 has 16 residues. Trimming removed 8 bases at V and 1 base at J, with 20 bases between. The CDR3 nucleotides read TGTGCCACCGGCGGTAGGATTAGAACAGGGAACACTGAAGCTTTCTTT. Protein product: CATGGRIRTGNTEAFF.

This clone is a singleton in its sample. The J gene is TRBJ1-5, the V gene TRBV5-1, with 7 bases identical to TRBD1. This CDR3 has 15 amino acids. V lost 2 bases to trimming and J lost 0 bases; unmatched junction nucleotides: 2. Per germline, CDR1 SGHRS and CDR2 YFSETQ. This CDR3 is CASSFTGDSNQPQHF. CDR3 DNA sequence: TGCGCCAGCAGCTTCACAGGGGATAGCAATCAGCCCCAGCATTTT.

The genes are TRBV5-1 and TRBJ1-1; the D is unclear. Deletions cut 4 bases from V and 7 bases from J, with 14 bases between. The CDR3 loop spans 13 amino acids. Germline V gives CDR1 SGHRS, CDR2 YFSETQ. CDR3 DNA sequence: TGCGCCAGCAGCAACAGTTTGTTTAATGAAGCTTTCTTT. Its protein product is CASSNSLFNEAFF.

This clone has more than one count but fewer than ten. CDR3 loop: CASSLDWGPRTDTQYF. The CDR3 DNA is TGTGCCAGCAGCTTAGATTGGGGGCCGCGCACAGATACGCAGTATTTT. The chain has TRBV7-9 and TRBJ2-3; possible D gene TRBD1, 6 bases. The CDR3 loop spans 16 amino acids. Trimming removed 1 base at V and 1 base at J, with 12 bases between. Germline lookup yields CDR1 SEHNR and CDR2 FQNEAQ (reference sequence).

V gene TRBV6-1 combines with J gene TRBJ2-7, with D perhaps TRBD1 (5 bases). CDR1 is MNHNS and CDR2 is SASEGT in the germline V gene. V dropped 6 bases and J dropped 3 bases, with 9 bases sitting between them. The CDR3 extends over 12 amino acids. The CDR3 reads CASSPQGYEQYF. The CDR3 region has the DNA TGTGCCAGCAGCCCTCAGGGCTACGAGCAGTACTTC.